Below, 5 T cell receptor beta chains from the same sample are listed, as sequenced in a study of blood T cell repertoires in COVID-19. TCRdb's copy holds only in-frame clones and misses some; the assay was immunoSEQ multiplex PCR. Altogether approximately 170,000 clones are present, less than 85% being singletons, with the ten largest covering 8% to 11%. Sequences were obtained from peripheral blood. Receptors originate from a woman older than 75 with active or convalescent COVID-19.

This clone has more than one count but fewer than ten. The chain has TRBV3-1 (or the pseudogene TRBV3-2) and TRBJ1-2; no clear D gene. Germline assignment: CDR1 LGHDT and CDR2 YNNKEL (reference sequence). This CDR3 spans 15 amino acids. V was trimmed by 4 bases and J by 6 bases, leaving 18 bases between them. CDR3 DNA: TGTGCCAGCAGCCTTAGACAAGAACCTCAGAATGGCTACACCTTC. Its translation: CASSLRQEPQNGYTF.

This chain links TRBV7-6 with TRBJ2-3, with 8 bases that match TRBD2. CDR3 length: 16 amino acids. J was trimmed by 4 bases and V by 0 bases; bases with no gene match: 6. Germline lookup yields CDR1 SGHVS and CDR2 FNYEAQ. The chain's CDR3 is CASSLALAGGADTQYF. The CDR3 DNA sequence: TGTGCCAGCAGCTTAGCGCTGGCGGGAGGTGCAGATACGCAGTATTTT.

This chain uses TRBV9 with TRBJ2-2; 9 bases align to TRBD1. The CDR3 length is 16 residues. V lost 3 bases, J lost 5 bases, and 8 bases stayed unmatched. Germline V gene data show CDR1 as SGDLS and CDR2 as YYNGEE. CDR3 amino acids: CASSALKTGGTGELFF. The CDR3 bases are TGTGCCAGCAGCGCACTAAAGACAGGGGGGACCGGGGAGCTGTTTTTT.

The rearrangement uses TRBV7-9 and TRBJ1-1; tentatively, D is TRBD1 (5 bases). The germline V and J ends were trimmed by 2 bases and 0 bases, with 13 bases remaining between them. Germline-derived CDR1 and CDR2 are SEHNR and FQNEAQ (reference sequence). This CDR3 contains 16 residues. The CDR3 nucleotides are TGTGCCAGCAGCTTAATTGTCGGGACTATGAACACTGAAGCTTTCTTT. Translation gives CASSLIVGTMNTEAFF.

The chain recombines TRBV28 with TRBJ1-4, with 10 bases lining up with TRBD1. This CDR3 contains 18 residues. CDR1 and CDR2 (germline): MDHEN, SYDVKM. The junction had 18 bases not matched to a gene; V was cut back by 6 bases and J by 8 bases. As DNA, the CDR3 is TGTGCCAGCAGCCCTAGCGGGACAGGGGTAGGGATTTGGGAAAAACTGTTTTTT. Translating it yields CASSPSGTGVGIWEKLFF.